The clone carrying this T cell receptor beta chain was seen a few times. The target antigen is unknown. The data are from a study of T cells after yellow fever vaccination. Study-wide points: Booster sampling recovered most clones from primary vaccination (under 97% CD4, approximately 90% CD8). Abundant clonotypes from the bulk population could have been carried over as contaminants into FACS-sorted repertoires.

This CDR3 comprises 14 residues. Germline-derived CDR1 and CDR2 are SGHRS and YFSETQ. Trimming removed 0 bases at V and 4 bases at J, with 7 bases between. They built TCR cDNA with 5'RACE template switching, a step that put in a universal primer site and UMIs. TCRdb reprocessed the 5' RACE reads with MiXCR, giving one entry per CDR3 protein. Of about 210,000 distinct CDR3 sequences listed, roughly 6.8% are singletons. The rearrangement uses TRBV5-1 and TRBJ2-2; no clear D. The starting material was CD4+ T cells sorted from PBMCs, obtained on the day of the yellow fever booster vaccination. The source is a young man who received the YFV17D yellow fever vaccine. CDR3 region: CASSLETPTGELFF. The DNA of the CDR3 is TGCGCCAGCAGCTTGGAGACCCCCACCGGGGAGCTGTTTTTT. Complete variable domain (other parts from reference TRBV5-1 and TRBJ2-2): KAGVTQTPRYLIKTRGQQVTLSCSPISGHRSVSWYQQTPGQGLQFLFEYFSETQRNKGNFPGRFSGRQFSNSRSEMNVSTLELGDSALYLCASSLETPTGELFFGEGSRLTVL.